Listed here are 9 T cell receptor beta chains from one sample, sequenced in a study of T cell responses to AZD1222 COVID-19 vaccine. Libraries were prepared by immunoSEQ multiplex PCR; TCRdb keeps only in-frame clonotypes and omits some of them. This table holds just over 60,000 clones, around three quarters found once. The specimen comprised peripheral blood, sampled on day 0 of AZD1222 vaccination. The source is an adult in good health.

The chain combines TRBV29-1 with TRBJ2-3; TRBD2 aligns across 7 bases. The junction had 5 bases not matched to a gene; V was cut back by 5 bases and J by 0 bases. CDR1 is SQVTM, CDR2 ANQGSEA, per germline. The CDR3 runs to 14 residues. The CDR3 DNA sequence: TGCAGCGTTATCAGCGGGGCCAGCACAGATACGCAGTATTTT. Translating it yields CSVISGASTDTQYF.

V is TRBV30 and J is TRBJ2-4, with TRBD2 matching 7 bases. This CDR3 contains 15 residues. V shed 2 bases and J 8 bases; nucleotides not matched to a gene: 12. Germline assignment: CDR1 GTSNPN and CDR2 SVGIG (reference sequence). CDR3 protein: CAWSILAAPADIQYF. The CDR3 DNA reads TGTGCCTGGAGTATCCTAGCGGCCCCGGCGGACATTCAGTACTTC.

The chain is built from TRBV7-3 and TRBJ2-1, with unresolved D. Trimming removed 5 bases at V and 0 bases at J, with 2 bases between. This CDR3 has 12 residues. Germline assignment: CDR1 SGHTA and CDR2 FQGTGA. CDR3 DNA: TGTGCCAGCAGCCACTCCTACAATGAGCAGTTCTTC. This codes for CASSHSYNEQFF.

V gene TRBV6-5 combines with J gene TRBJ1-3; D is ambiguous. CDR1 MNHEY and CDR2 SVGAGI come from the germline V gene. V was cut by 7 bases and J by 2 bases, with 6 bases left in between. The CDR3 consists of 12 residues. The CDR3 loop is CASTGTGNTIYF. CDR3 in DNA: TGTGCCAGCACCGGAACTGGAAACACCATATATTTT.

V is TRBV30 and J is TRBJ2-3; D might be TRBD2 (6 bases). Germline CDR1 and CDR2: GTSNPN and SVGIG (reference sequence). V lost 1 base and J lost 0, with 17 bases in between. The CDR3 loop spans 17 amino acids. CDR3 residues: CAWSGRLAAPSTDTQYF. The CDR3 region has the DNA TGTGCCTGGAGTGGGCGATTAGCGGCTCCTAGCACAGATACGCAGTATTTT.

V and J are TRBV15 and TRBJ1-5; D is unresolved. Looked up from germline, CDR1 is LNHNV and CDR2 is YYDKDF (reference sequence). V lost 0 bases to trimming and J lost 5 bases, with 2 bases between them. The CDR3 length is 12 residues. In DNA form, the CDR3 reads TGTGCCACCAGCAGAGATGATCAGCCCCAGCATTTT. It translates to CATSRDDQPQHF.

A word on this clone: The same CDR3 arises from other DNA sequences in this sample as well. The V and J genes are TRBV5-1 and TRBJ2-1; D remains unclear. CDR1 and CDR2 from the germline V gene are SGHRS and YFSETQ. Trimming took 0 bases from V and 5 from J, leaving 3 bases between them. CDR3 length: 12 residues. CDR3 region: CASSLGHNEQFF. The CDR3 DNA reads TGCGCCAGCAGCTTGGGACACAATGAGCAGTTCTTC.

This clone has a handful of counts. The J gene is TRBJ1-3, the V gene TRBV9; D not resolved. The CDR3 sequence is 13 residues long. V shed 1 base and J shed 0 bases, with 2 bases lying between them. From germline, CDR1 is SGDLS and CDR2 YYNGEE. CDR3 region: CASSVFSGNTIYF. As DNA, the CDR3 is TGTGCCAGCAGCGTATTCTCTGGAAACACCATATATTTT.

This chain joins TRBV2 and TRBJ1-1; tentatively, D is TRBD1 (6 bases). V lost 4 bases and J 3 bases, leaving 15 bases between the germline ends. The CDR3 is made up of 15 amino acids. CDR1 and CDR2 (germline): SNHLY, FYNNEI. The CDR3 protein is CASSVGGRADTEAFF. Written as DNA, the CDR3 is TGTGCCAGCAGTGTAGGGGGGCGCGCGGACACTGAAGCTTTCTTT.